The clone carrying this T cell receptor beta chain showed up just once. Here immunoSEQ multiplex PCR was the method, and the copy in TCRdb shows in-frame clones only, minus some. The repertoire holds about 440,000 clones, with around 89% as singletons. This specimen comes from a study of blood T cell repertoires in COVID-19. This CDR3 comprises 16 residues. Unmatched junction bases numbered 6, after V lost 0 bases and J lost 4 bases. In germline, CDR1 is LGHNT, CDR2 FRNRAP. The sequence came from a woman in her thirties with acute or convalescent COVID-19. The chain joins TRBV12-5 to TRBJ2-1; 7 positions agree with TRBD1. Specimen: peripheral blood. In DNA form, the CDR3 reads TGTGCTAGTGGTTTGGTACCAGGGACAGCTTACAATGAGCAGTTCTTC. As protein: CASGLVPGTAYNEQFF.